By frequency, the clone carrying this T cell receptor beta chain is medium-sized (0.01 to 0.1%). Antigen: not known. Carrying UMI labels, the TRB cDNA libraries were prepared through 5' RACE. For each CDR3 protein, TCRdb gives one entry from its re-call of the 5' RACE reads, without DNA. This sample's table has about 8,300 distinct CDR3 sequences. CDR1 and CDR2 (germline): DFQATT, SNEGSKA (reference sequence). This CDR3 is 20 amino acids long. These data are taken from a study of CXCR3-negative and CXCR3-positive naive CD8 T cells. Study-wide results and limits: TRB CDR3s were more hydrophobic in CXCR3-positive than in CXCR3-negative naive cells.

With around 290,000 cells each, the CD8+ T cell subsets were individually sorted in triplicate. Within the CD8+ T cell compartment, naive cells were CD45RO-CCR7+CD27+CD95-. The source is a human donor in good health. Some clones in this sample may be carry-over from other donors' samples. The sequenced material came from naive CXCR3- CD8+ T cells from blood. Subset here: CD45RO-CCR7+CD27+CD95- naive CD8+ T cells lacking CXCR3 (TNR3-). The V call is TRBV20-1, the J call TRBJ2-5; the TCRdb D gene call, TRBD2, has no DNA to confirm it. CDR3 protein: CSASPYLVGLAGEAQETQYF.